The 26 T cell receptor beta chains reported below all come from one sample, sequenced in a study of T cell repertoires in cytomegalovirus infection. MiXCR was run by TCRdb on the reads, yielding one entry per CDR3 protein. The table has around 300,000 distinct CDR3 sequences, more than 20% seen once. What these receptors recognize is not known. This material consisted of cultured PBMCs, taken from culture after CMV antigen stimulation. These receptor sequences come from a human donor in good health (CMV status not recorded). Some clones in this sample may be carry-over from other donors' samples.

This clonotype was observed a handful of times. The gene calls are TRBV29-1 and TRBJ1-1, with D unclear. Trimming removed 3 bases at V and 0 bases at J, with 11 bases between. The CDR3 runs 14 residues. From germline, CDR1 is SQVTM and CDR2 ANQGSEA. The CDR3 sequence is CSVDDFGVNTEAFF. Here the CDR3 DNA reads TGCAGCGTTGATGACTTTGGGGTGAACACTGAAGCTTTCTTT. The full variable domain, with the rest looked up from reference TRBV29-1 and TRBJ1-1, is SAVISQKPSRDICQRGTSLTIQCQVDSQVTMMFWYRQQPGQSLTLIATANQGSEATYESGFVIDKFPISRPNLTFSTLTVSNMSPEDSSIYLCSVDDFGVNTEAFFGQGTRLTVV.

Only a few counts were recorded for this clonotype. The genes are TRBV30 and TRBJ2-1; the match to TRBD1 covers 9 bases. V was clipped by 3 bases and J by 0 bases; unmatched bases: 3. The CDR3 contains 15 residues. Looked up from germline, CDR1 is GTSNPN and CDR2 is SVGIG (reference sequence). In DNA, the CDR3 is TGTGCCTGGAGGGACAGGGGTGGCTCCTACAATGAGCAGTTCTTC. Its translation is CAWRDRGGSYNEQFF.

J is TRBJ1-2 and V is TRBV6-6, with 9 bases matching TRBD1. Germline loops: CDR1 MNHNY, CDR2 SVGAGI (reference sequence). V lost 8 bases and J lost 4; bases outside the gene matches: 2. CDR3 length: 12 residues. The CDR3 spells CASGQGSYGYTF. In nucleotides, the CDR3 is TGTGCCAGCGGACAGGGGTCCTATGGCTACACCTTC.

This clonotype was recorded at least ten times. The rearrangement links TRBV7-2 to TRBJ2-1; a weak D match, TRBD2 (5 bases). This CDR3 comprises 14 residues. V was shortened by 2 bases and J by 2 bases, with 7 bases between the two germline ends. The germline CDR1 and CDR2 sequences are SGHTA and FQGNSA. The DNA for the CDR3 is TGTGCCAGCAGCTTATTCGGGGCCTACAATGAGCAGTTCTTC. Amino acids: CASSLFGAYNEQFF.

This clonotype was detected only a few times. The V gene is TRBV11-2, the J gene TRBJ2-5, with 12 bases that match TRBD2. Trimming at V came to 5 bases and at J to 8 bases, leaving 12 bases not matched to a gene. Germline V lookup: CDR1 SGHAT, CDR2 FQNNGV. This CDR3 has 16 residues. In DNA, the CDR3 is TGTGCCAGCAGCCATATGACTAGCGGGAGACCTCCTACCCAGTACTTC. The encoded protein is CASSHMTSGRPPTQYF.

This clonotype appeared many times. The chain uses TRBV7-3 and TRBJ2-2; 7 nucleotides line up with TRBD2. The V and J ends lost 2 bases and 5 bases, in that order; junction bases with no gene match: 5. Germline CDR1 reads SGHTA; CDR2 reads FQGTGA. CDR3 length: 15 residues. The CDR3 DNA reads TGTGCCAGCAGCTTACGCGGGAGTTCGACCGGGGAGCTGTTTTTT. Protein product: CASSLRGSSTGELFF.

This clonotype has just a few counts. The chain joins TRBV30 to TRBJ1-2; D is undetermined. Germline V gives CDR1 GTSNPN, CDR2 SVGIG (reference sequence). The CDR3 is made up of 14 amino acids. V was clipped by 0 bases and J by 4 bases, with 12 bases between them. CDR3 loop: CAWSVQTVVYGYTF. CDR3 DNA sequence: TGTGCCTGGAGTGTACAAACGGTGGTCTATGGCTACACCTTC.

CDR3 protein: CASTMDLNPTEAFF. CDR3 bases: TGTGCCAGCACCATGGACCTAAACCCCACTGAAGCTTTCTTT. The chain links TRBV28 to TRBJ1-1; no firm D call. CDR1 and CDR2 from the germline V gene are MDHEN and SYDVKM. The V end was cut by 7 bases, the J end by 4 bases, with 16 bases between. The CDR3 runs to 14 residues.

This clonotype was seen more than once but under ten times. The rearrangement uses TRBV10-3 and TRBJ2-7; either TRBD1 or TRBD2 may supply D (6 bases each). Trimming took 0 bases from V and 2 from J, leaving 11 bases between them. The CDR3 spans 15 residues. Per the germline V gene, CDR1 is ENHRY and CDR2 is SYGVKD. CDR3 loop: CAISESERGAYEQYF. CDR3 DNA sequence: TGTGCCATCAGTGAGTCTGAAAGGGGGGCCTACGAGCAGTACTTC.

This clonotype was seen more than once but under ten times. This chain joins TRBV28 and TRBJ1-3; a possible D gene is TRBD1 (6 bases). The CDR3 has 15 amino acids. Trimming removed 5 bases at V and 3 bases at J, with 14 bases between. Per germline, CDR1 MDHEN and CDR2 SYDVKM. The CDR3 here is CASSEGGAFGNTIYF. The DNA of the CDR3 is TGTGCCAGCAGTGAGGGGGGCGCTTTTGGAAACACCATATATTTT.

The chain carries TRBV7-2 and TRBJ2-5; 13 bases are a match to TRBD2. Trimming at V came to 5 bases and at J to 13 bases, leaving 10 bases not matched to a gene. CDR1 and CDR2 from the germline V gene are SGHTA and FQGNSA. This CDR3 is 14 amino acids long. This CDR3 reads CASSPGLAGEVGYF. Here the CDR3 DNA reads TGTGCCAGCAGCCCCGGACTAGCGGGAGAGGTCGGGTACTTC.

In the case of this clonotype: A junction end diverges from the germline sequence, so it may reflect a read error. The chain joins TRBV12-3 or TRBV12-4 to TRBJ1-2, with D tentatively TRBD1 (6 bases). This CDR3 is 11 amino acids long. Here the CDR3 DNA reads TGTGCCAGCAGTTCGGGGGGCGTAAAGGCCTTC. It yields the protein CASSSGGVKAF.

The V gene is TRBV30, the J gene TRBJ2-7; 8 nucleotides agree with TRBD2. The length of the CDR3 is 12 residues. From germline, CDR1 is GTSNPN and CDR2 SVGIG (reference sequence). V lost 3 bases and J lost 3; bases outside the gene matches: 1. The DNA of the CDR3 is TGTGCCTGGAGCACTAGCGGCTACGAGCAGTACGTC. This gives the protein CAWSTSGYEQYV.

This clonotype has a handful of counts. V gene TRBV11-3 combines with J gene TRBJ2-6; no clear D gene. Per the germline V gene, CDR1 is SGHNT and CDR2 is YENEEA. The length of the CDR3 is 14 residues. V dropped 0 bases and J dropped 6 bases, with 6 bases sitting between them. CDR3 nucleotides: TGTGCCAGCAGCTTAGATGCGGCGGCCAACGTCCTGACTTTC. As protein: CASSLDAAANVLTF.

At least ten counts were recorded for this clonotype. This CDR3 is CASSYPQRNTEAFF. As DNA, the CDR3 is TGTGCCAGCAGTTACCCCCAGAGGAACACTGAAGCTTTCTTT. The chain employs TRBV6-2 or TRBV6-3 and TRBJ1-1; D ambiguous. Deletions cut 2 bases from V and 1 base from J, with 8 bases between. The CDR3 totals 14 residues. Germline loops: CDR1 MNHEY, CDR2 SVGEGT.

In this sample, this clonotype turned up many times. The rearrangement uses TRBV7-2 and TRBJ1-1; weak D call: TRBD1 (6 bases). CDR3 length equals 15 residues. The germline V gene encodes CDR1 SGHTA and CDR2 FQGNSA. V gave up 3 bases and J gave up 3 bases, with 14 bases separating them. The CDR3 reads CASSFLQGPYTEAFF. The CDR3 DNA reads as TGTGCCAGCAGCTTCCTTCAGGGGCCCTACACTGAAGCTTTCTTT.

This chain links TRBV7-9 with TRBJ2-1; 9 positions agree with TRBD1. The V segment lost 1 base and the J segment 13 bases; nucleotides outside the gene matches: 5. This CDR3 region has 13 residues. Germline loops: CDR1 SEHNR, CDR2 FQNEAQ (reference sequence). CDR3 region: CASSLDPTGGQFF. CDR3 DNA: TGTGCCAGCAGCTTAGACCCGACAGGGGGTCAGTTCTTC.

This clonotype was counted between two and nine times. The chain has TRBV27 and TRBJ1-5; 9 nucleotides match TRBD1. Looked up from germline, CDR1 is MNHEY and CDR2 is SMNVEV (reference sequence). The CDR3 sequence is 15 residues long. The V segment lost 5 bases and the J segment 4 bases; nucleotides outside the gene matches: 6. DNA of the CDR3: TGTGCCAGCAGTCCGGGACAGGGTTTGAATCAGCCCCAGCATTTT. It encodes CASSPGQGLNQPQHF.

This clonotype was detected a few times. The CDR3 sequence: CASSVGGYEQFF. Written as DNA, the CDR3 is TGTGCCAGCAGCGTCGGAGGCTATGAGCAGTTCTTC. The chain couples TRBV7-2 to TRBJ2-1, with D perhaps matching TRBD2 (5 bases). V was shortened by 5 bases and J by 8 bases, with 10 bases between the two germline ends. In germline, CDR1 is SGHTA, CDR2 FQGNSA. The CDR3 totals 12 residues.

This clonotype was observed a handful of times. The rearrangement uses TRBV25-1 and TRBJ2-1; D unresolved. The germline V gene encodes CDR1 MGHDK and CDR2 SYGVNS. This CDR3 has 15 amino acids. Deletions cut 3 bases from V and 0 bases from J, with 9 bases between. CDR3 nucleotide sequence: TGTGCCAGCAGTGAGTCCCCCGTCTCCTACAATGAGCAGTTCTTC. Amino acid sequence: CASSESPVSYNEQFF.

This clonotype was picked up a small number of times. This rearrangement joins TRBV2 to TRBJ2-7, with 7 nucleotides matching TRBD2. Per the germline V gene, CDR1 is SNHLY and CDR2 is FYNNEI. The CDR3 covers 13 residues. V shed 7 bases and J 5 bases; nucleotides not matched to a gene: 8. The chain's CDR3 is CASKWGGENEQYF. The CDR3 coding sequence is TGTGCCAGCAAATGGGGGGGAGAAAACGAGCAGTACTTC.

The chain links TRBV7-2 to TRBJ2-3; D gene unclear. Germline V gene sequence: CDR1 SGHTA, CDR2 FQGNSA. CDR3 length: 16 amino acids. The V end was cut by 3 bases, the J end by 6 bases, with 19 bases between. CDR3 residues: CASSFGPGPSVDTQYF. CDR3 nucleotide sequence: TGTGCCAGCAGCTTCGGGCCTGGGCCGTCTGTGGATACGCAGTATTTT.

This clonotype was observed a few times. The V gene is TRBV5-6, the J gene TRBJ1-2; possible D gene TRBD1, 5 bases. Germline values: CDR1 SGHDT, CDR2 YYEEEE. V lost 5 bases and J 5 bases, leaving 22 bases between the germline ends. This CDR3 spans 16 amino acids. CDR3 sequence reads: CASRSWGGTLSYGYTF. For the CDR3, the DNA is TGTGCCAGCAGATCCTGGGGAGGGACCTTAAGTTATGGCTACACCTTC.

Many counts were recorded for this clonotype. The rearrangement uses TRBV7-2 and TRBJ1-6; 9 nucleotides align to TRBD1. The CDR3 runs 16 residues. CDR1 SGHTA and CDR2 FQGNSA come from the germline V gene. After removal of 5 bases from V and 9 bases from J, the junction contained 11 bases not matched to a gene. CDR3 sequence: CASSVSTGGSSSPLHF. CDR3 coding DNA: TGTGCCAGCAGCGTATCGACAGGGGGTAGTAGTTCACCCCTCCACTTT.

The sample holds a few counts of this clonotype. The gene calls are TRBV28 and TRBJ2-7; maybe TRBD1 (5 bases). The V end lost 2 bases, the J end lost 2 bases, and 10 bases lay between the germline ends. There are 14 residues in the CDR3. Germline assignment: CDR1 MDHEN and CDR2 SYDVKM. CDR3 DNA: TGTGCCAGCAGTTTAATCGGACACCCCTACGAGCAGTACGTC. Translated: CASSLIGHPYEQYV.

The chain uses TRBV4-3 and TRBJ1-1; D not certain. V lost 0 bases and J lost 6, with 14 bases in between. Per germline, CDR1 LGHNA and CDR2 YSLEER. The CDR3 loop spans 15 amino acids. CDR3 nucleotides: TGCGCCAGCAGCCAAGATCCTGTGAACTTCTCTGAAGCTTTCTTT. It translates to CASSQDPVNFSEAFF.